This TCR beta chain was observed in a study of response to subunit inactivated influenza vaccine. Broader study findings: There was a suggestion from the authors that each seasonal influenza vaccination recruits few new T cells.

Regarding this clonotype: Its antigen is not identified.

TCRdb analysed the RT-PCR reads with MiXCR anew, one entry per CDR3 protein. The table includes around 150,000 distinct CDR3 sequences, around 9.9% detected once. This CDR3 is 13 amino acids long. CDR1 is LGHDT and CDR2 is YNNKEL in the germline V gene (reference sequence). V lost 2 bases and J 4 bases, leaving 8 bases between the germline ends. The clonotype originates from a man in his fifties or sixties who received an inactivated influenza vaccine. This chain links TRBV3-1 with TRBJ1-2; a weak D match, TRBD1 (6 bases). This specimen was non-naive T cells sorted from PBMCs, taken 35 to 45 days after vaccination. The CDR3 sequence: CASSQQGPYGYTF. The DNA for the CDR3 is TGTGCCAGCAGCCAACAGGGGCCCTATGGCTACACCTTC.